Here is one T cell receptor beta chain with its context. The antigen is undetermined. The PCR had 60 Vbeta and 13 Jbeta primers. Here immunoSEQ multiplex PCR was the method, and the copy in TCRdb shows in-frame clones only, minus some. The repertoire holds about 130,000 clones, 75% seen once, with around 7% in the top ten. The data were taken from a study of cytomegalovirus exposure and HLA in healthy donors. Broader study findings: TCR beta V- and J-gene trimming was later associated with a missense DCLRE1C variant.

Participants comprised healthy donors of bone marrow. The CDR3 has 14 amino acids. CDR1 ENHRY and CDR2 SYGVKD come from the germline V gene. V shed 5 bases and J 0 bases; nucleotides not matched to a gene: 4. Sequences were obtained from PBMCs. J is TRBJ2-7 and V is TRBV10-3; 7 bases fit TRBD2. The TCR sequence derives from a man younger than 45 in good health and CMV-seronegative. The CDR3 DNA is TGTGCCATCAGTAGCGGGGATTTCTCCTACGAGCAGTACTTC. Amino acid sequence: CAISSGDFSYEQYF.